The clone carrying this T cell receptor beta chain was seen many times. Its antigen is still unknown. This CDR3 spans 16 amino acids. CDR1 is KGHSH, CDR2 LQKENI, per germline. V dropped 1 base and J dropped 2 bases, with 12 bases sitting between them. This sample was taken from a study of T cells in Graves' hyperthyroidism and ophthalmopathy. Study-wide findings and caveats: Researchers report that a 13 V-J model separated ophthalmopathy from stable hyperthyroidism. The model made its ophthalmopathy prediction, and onset followed a median around 6.9 months later.

Authors of the study amplified TCR beta CDR3 regions from RNA transcripts. Carried out on the TCR CDR3, a first-round RT-PCR used the HTBI primer set. Via MiXCR, TCRdb re-called the multiplex PCR reads, giving one row per CDR3 protein. The repertoire includes about 720,000 distinct CDR3 sequences, roughly 20% of them detected once, and over 15% sits in the top ten. Newly diagnosed hyperthyroidism patients aged 18 to 65 years had disease lasting under 2 months. The origin of this receptor is a woman between 45 and 60 years old with Graves' hyperthyroidism that later progressed to Graves' ophthalmopathy. The sequencing input was blood. This chain links TRBV18 with TRBJ1-3; D gene unclear. In nucleotides, the CDR3 is TGTGCCAGCTCACCACTTAACAGCATTCCTGGAAACACCATATATTTT. Its protein product is CASSPLNSIPGNTIYF.